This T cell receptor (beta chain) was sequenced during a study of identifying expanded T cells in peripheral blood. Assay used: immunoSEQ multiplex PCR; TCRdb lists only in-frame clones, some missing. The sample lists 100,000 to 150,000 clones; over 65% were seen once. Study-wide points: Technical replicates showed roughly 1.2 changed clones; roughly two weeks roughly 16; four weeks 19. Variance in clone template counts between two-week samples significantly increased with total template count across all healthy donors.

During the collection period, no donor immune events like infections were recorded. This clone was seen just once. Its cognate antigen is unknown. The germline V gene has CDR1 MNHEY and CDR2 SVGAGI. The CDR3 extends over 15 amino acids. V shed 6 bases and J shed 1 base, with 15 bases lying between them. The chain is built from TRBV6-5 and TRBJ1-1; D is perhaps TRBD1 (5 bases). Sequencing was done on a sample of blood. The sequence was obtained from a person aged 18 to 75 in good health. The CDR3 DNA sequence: TGTGCCAGCAGGGCGCAGGGACGGAAGAACACTGAAGCTTTCTTT. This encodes CASRAQGRKNTEAFF.